This T cell receptor (beta chain) was sequenced during a study of T cells in Graves' hyperthyroidism and ophthalmopathy. Overall study context: Sampling of peripheral blood happened at initial diagnosis, prior to any treatment. Study-wide results and caveats: Expanded thyroid clonotypes (above 0.001) were mostly also found in blood.

Amplified TCR beta CDR3 regions derived from RNA transcripts. HTBI primers were employed in a first-round RT-PCR of the TCR CDR3. TCRdb reprocessed the multiplex PCR reads via MiXCR and lists one record per CDR3 protein. The sample consists of 730,000 or so distinct CDR3 sequences, about 17% of them appearing once. The V gene lost 4 bases and the J gene lost 0 bases, with 14 bases spanning the gap. CDR3 length equals 16 residues. The V gene's germline CDR1 is SGHRS and CDR2 YFSETQ. Among the patients, aged 18 to 65, hyperthyroidism was newly diagnosed and had lasted under 2 months. Pregnant or lactating patients were excluded, as were those with uncontrolled infection or other autoimmune disease. This clonotype was observed at least ten times. Its antigen is still unknown.

The sample comprised blood. The V and J genes are TRBV5-1 and TRBJ1-5; D remains unclear. The source is a woman between 50 and 59 years old with Graves' hyperthyroidism that later progressed to Graves' ophthalmopathy. Here the CDR3 reads CASSPDPGNSNQPQHF. DNA for the CDR3: TGCGCCAGCAGCCCCGATCCAGGAAATAGCAATCAGCCCCAGCATTTT. Supplemented by reference TRBV5-1 and TRBJ1-5, the full variable domain reads KAGVTQTPRYLIKTRGQQVTLSCSPISGHRSVSWYQQTPGQGLQFLFEYFSETQRNKGNFPGRFSGRQFSNSRSEMNVSTLELGDSALYLCASSPDPGNSNQPQHFGDGTRLSIL.